This TCR beta chain was identified in a study of T and B cells in COVID-19 patients. Study-wide background: Recovered patients mostly had mild to moderate COVID-19 managed as outpatients. The recovered cohort's median age was around 31 years, versus less than 75 years in active infection.

Study results and caveats: There were approximately 2,500 TCR clusters exclusive to the recovered cohort, a few dozen with low generation probability.

CDR3 length: 14 amino acids. Germline V gene data show CDR1 as MNHEY and CDR2 as SVGEGT. V lost 6 bases and J lost 7, with 19 bases in between. In this sample, this clonotype is medium-sized. Its antigen is not known. Multiplex PCR with BIOMED2 TRB-A/B primer pools amplified TRB rearrangements. Via MiXCR, TCRdb re-called the multiplex PCR reads, giving one row per CDR3 protein. The sample carries approximately 9,100 distinct CDR3 sequences, roughly 30% recorded once. Each TRB amplification used about 250-550 ng of genomic DNA from blood. J is TRBJ2-7 and V is TRBV6-2 or TRBV6-3; D is unclear. Sequenced: blood. This clonotype was obtained from a human donor who had recovered from COVID-19. The CDR3 DNA sequence: TGTGCCAGCAGCCCCTCCGACGGCCTGGGGGAGCAGTACTTC. Encoded protein: CASSPSDGLGEQYF.